This record covers a single TCR beta chain. The CDR3 covers 15 residues. The germline V gene encodes CDR1 SQVTM and CDR2 ANQGSEA. With V trimmed by 6 bases and J by 4 bases, 7 bases remained unmatched. The sample originates from a study of T cells in localized non-small cell lung cancer. Generated by immunoSEQ multiplex PCR, the TCRdb table keeps only in-frame clones and is missing some. The sample records about 45,000 clones, roughly nine tenths being singletons. Sequencing used PBMCs, obtained before any cancer treatment. This chain connects TRBV29-1 to TRBJ2-2; TRBD2 aligns across 11 bases. This TCR was recovered from a woman aged 35 to 69 with stage II lung adenocarcinoma. The chain's CDR3 is CSVAGTSGGTGELFF. CDR3 DNA sequence: TGCAGCGTGGCCGGGACTAGCGGTGGCACCGGGGAGCTGTTTTTT.